This TCR beta chain was profiled in a study of blood T cell repertoires in COVID-19. Cohorts were based on clinical histories the participants reported. This clone was seen only once. Sequencing was performed with immunoSEQ multiplex PCR; in TCRdb, only in-frame clones are kept and a portion is missing. The data hold about 220,000 clones, with almost 90% observed a single time. The sequence derives from a man between 25 and 39 years old who had been exposed to COVID-19. Sequencing used PBMCs or T cells enriched from blood (not recorded which).

The CDR3 DNA reads as TGTGCCAGCAGCTTCGGGCTAGCGACAGATACGCAGTATTTT. This translates into CASSFGLATDTQYF. The chain has TRBV7-9 and TRBJ2-3; D possibly corresponds to TRBD2 (6 bases). This CDR3 spans 14 amino acids. The germline V gene encodes CDR1 SEHNR and CDR2 FQNEAQ (reference sequence). V was cut by 3 bases and J by 3 bases, with 10 bases left in between.